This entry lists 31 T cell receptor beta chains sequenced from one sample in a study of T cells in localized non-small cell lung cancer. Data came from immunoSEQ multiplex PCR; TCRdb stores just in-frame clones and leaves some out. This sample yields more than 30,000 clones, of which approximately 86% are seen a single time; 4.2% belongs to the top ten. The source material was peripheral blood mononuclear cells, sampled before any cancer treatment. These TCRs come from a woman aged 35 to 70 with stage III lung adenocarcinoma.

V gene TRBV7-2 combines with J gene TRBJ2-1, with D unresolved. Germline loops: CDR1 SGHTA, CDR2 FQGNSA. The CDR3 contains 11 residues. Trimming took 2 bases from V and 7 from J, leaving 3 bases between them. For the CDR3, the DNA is TGTGCCAGCAGCTTAAAAAATGAGCAGTTCTTC. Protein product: CASSLKNEQFF.

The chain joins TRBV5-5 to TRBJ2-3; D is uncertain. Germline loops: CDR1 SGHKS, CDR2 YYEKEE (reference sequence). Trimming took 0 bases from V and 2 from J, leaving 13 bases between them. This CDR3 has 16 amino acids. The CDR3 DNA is TGTGCCAGCAGCTTGGAAGGGCCGGATCCCACAGATACGCAGTATTTT. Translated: CASSLEGPDPTDTQYF.

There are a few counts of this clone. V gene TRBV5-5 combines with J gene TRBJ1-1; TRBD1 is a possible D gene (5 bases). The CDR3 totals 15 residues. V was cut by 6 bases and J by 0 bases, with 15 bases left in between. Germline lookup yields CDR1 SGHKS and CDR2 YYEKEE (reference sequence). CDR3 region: CASTWDGGMNTEAFF. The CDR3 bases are TGTGCCAGCACCTGGGATGGGGGGATGAACACTGAAGCTTTCTTT.

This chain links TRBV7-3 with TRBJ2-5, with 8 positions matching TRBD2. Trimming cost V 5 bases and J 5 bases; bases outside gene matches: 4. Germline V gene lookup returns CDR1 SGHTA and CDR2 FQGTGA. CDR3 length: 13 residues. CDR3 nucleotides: TGTGCCAGCAGCAAGGGACTAGGGGAGACCCAGTACTTC. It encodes CASSKGLGETQYF. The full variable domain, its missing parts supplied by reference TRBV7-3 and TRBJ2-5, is GAGVSQTPSNKVTEKGKYVELRCDPISGHTALYWYRQSLGQGPEFLIYFQGTGAADDSGLPNDRFFAVRPEGSVSTLKIQRTERGDSAVYLCASSKGLGETQYFGPGTRLLVL.

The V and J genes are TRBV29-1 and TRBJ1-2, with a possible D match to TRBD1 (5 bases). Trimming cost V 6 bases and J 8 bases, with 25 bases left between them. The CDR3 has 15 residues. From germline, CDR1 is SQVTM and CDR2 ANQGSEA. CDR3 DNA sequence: TGCAGCGTCCCCCCAGGCGGGGGGGAGGGCGAAGGCTACACCTTC. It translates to CSVPPGGGEGEGYTF.

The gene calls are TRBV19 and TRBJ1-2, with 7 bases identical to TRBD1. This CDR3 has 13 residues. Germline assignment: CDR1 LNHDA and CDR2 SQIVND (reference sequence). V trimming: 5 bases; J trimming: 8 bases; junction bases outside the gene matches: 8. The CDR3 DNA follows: TGTGCCAGTAGTTTACAGGGGTTGAGAGGCTACACCTTC. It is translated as CASSLQGLRGYTF.

CDR3 protein: CASSLSRAASAYEQYF. The CDR3 nucleotides read TGTGCCAGCAGCTTGTCTCGGGCAGCCTCGGCCTACGAGCAGTACTTC. The rearrangement links TRBV5-5 to TRBJ2-7; the D is unclear. This CDR3 region has 16 residues. V lost 1 base and J lost 2, with 16 bases in between. Germline V gene lookup returns CDR1 SGHKS and CDR2 YYEKEE (reference sequence).

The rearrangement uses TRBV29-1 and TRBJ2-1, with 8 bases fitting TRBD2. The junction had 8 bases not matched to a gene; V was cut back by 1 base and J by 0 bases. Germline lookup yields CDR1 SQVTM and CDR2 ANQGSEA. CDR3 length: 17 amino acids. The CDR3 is CSVEAAGVFYSYNEQFF. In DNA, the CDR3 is TGCAGCGTTGAAGCAGCGGGGGTTTTTTACTCCTACAATGAGCAGTTCTTC.

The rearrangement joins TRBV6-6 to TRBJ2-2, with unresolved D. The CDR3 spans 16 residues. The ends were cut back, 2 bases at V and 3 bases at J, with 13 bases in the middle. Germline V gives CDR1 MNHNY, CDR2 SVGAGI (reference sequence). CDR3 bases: TGTGCCAGCAGTTACCCGAGGACGGTCGACACCGGGGAGCTGTTTTTT. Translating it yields CASSYPRTVDTGELFF.

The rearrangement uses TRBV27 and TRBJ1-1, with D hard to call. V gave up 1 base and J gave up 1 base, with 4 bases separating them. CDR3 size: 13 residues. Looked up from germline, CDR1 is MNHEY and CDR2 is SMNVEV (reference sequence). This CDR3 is CASSLYKNTEAFF. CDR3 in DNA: TGTGCCAGCAGTTTATATAAGAACACTGAAGCTTTCTTT.

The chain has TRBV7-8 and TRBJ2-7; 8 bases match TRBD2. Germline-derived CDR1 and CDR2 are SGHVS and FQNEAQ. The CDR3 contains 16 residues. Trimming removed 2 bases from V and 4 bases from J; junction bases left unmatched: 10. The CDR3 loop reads CASSLMRGLVGYEQYF. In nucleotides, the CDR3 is TGTGCCAGCAGCTTAATGCGGGGACTAGTCGGGTACGAGCAGTACTTC.

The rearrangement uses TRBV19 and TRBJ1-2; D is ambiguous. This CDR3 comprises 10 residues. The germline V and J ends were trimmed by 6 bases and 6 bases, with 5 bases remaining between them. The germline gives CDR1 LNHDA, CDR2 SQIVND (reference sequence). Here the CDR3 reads CASSDNGYTF. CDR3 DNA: TGTGCCAGTAGCGACAATGGCTACACCTTC.

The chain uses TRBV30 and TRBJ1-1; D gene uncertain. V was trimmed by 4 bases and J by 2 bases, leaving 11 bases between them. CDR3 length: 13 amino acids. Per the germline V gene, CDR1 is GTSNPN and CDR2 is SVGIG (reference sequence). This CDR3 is CAWKARLNTEAFF. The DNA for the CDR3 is TGTGCCTGGAAAGCTCGCCTCAACACTGAAGCTTTCTTT.

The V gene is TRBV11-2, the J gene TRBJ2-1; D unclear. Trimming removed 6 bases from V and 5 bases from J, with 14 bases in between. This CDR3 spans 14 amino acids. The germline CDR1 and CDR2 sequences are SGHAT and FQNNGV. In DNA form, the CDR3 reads TGTGCCAGCAGACGGGCTATCCGCAACAATGAGCAGTTCTTC. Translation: CASRRAIRNNEQFF.

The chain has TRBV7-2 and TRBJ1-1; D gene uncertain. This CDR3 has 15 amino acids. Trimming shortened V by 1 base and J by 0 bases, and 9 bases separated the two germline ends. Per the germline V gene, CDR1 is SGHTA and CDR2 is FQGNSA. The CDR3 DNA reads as TGTGCCAGCAGCTTAGAAGGCTCCTTGAACACTGAAGCTTTCTTT. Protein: CASSLEGSLNTEAFF. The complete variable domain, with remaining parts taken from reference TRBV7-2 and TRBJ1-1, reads GAGVSQSPSNKVTEKGKDVELRCDPISGHTALYWYRQSLGQGLEFLIYFQGNSAPDKSGLPSDRFSAERTGGSVSTLTIQRTQQEDSAVYLCASSLEGSLNTEAFFGQGTRLTVV.

CDR3 nucleotide sequence: TGTGCCAGCAGCTTAGGAGGGCGTGGGGGAAAACTGTTTTTT. It codes for CASSLGGRGGKLFF. The chain combines TRBV7-2 with TRBJ1-4, with D tentatively TRBD1 (5 bases). The ends were cut back, 1 base at V and 10 bases at J, with 13 bases in the middle. This CDR3 is 14 amino acids long. In germline, CDR1 is SGHTA, CDR2 FQGNSA. The full variable domain, completed using reference TRBV7-2 and TRBJ1-4, is GAGVSQSPSNKVTEKGKDVELRCDPISGHTALYWYRQSLGQGLEFLIYFQGNSAPDKSGLPSDRFSAERTGGSVSTLTIQRTQQEDSAVYLCASSLGGRGGKLFFGSGTQLSVL.

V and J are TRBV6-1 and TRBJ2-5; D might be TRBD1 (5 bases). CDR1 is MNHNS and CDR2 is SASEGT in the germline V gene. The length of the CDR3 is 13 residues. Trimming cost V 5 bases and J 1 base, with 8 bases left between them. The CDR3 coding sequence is TGTGCCAGCAGTAGGCAGGGCCAAGAGACCCAGTACTTC. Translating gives CASSRQGQETQYF.

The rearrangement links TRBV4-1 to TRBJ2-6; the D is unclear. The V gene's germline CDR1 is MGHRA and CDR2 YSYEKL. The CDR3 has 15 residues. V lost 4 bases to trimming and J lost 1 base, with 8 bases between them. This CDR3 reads CASSPTESGANVLTF. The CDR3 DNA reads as TGCGCCAGCAGCCCGACGGAGTCTGGGGCCAACGTCCTGACTTTC.

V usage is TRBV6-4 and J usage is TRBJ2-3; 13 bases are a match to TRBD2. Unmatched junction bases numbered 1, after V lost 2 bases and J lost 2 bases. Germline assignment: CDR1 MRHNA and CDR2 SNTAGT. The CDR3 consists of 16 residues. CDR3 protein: CASSDGLAGDTDTQYF. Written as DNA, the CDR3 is TGTGCCAGCAGTGACGGACTAGCGGGAGACACAGATACGCAGTATTTT.

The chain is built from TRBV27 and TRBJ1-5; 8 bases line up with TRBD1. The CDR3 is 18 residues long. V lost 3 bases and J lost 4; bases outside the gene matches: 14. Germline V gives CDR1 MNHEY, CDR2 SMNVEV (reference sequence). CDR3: CASSFRGRRIIGNQPQHF. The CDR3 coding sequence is TGTGCCAGCAGTTTCAGGGGGCGAAGAATAATTGGGAATCAGCCCCAGCATTTT.

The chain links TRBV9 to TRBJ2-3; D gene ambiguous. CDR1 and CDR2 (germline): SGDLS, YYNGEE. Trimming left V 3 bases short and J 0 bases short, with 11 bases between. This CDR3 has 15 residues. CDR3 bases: TGTGCCAGCAGCGCCGGGTCGGTTAGCACAGATACGCAGTATTTT. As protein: CASSAGSVSTDTQYF.

The DNA of the CDR3 is TGTGCCAGCAGCCCCCAGACAGCTTTAATCGAGCAGTACTTC. Translated, it gives CASSPQTALIEQYF. The V call is TRBV7-9, the J call TRBJ2-7; weak D call: TRBD1 (5 bases). The CDR3 spans 14 residues. Germline CDR1 SEHNR, CDR2 FQNEAQ (reference sequence). The V gene lost 5 bases and the J gene lost 6 bases, with 17 bases spanning the gap.

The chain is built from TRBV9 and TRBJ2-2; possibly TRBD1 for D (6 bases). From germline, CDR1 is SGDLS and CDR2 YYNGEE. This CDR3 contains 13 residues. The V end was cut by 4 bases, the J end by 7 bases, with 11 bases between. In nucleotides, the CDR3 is TGTGCCAGCAGCCGTACAGGGATCGGGGAGCTGTTTTTT. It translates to CASSRTGIGELFF.

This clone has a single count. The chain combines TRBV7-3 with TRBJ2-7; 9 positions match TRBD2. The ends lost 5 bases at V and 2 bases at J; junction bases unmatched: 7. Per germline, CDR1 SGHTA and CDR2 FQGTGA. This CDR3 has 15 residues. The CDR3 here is CASSLSGTSTYEQYF. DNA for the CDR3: TGTGCCAGCAGCCTCTCCGGGACTAGCACCTACGAGCAGTACTTC.

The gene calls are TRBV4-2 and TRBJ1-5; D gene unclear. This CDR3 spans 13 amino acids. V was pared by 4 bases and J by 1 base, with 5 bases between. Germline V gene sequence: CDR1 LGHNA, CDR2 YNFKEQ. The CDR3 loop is CASSRDSNQPQHF. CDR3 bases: TGTGCCAGCAGCCGCGACAGCAATCAGCCCCAGCATTTT.

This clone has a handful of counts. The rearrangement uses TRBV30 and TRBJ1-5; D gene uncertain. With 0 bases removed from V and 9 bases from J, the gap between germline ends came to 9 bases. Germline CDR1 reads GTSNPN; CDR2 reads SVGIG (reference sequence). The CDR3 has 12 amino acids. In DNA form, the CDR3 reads TGTGCCTGGAGTGTGACCGGACGGCCCCAGCATTTT. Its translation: CAWSVTGRPQHF.

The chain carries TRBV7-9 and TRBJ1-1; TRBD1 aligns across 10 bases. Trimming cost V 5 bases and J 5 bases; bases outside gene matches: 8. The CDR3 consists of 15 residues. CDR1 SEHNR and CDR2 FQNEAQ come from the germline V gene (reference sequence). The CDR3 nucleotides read TGTGCCAGCAGCCCACAGACAGGGGGCGATACTGAAGCTTTCTTT. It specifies CASSPQTGGDTEAFF. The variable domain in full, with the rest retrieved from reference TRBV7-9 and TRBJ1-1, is DTGVSQNPRHKITKRGQNVTFRCDPISEHNRLYWYRQTLGQGPEFLTYFQNEAQLEKSRLLSDRFSAERPKGSFSTLEIQRTEQGDSAMYLCASSPQTGGDTEAFFGQGTRLTVV.

CDR3 sequence: CASSRGANVLTF. The CDR3 region has the DNA TGTGCCAGTTCCCGTGGGGCCAACGTCCTGACTTTC. The chain joins TRBV25-1 to TRBJ2-6; no firm D call. CDR1 is MGHDK and CDR2 is SYGVNS in the germline V gene. Trimming stripped 9 bases from V and 3 bases from J, with 6 bases between. The CDR3 is made up of 12 amino acids.

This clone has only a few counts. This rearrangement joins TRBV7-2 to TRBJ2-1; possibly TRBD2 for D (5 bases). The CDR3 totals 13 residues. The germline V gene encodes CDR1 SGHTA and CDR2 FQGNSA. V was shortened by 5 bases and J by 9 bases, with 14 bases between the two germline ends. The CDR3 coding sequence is TGTGCCAGCAGCCTCCCTGGACTGATTGAGCAGTTCTTC. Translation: CASSLPGLIEQFF.

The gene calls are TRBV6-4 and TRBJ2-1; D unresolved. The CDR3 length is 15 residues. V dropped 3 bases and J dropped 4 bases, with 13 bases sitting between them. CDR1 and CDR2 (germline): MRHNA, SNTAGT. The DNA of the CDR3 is TGTGCCAGCAGTGATCGCCCCGACGGGTACAATGAGCAGTTCTTC. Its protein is CASSDRPDGYNEQFF.

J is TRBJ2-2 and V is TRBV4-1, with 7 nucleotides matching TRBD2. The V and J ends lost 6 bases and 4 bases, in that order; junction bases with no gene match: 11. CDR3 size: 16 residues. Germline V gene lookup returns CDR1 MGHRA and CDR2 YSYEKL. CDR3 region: CASSPWGRAVTGELFF. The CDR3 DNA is TGCGCCAGCAGTCCCTGGGGGAGGGCCGTCACCGGGGAGCTGTTTTTT.